This is a list of T cell receptor beta chains from one sample in a study of blood T cell repertoires in COVID-19. Clones were read by immunoSEQ multiplex PCR, and TCRdb kept only the in-frame ones, dropping some. Of more than 65,000 clones in the sample, approximately 82% are singletons; the top ten hold approximately 20%. The sequenced material came from peripheral blood. These receptors were obtained from a woman aged 50 to 65 with acute or convalescent COVID-19. CDR3s leave out the opening cysteine and the closing phenylalanine or tryptophan.

J gene: TRBJ1-3
V gene: TRBV18
CDR3 protein: ASSPLVIRDSYSSGNTIY

J gene: TRBJ2-1
V gene: TRBV7-6
CDR3 protein: ASSPAFGAGEINEQF

J gene: TRBJ2-3
V gene: TRBV5-8
CDR3 protein: ASSLETGTDTQY

J gene: TRBJ2-7
V gene: TRBV28
CDR3 protein: ASSSYDLAYEQY

J gene: TRBJ1-4
V gene: TRBV6-5
CDR3 protein: ASSYSQGAGEKLF

J gene: TRBJ1-6
V gene: TRBV18
CDR3 protein: ASSPEGGGSPLH

J gene: TRBJ2-1
V gene: TRBV7-3
CDR3 protein: ASSSGQSSYNEQF

J gene: TRBJ1-1
V gene: TRBV5-1
CDR3 protein: ASSQQQGITEAF

J gene: TRBJ2-1
V gene: TRBV20-1
CDR3 protein: SASELALGSEQF

J gene: TRBJ2-7
V gene: TRBV27
CDR3 protein: ASSNPPPPGHTFLYEQY

J gene: TRBJ2-6
V gene: TRBV12-5
CDR3 protein: ASGAPLAGFSGANVLT

J gene: TRBJ2-3
V gene: TRBV30
CDR3 protein: AWSVMSGADTQY

J gene: TRBJ2-2
V gene: TRBV19
CDR3 protein: ASRARQNTGELF

J gene: TRBJ2-7
V gene: TRBV6-5
CDR3 protein: ASRRGPQPYEQY

J gene: TRBJ1-1
V gene: TRBV29-1
CDR3 protein: SVGQGAGGGAF

J gene: TRBJ1-6
V gene: TRBV2
CDR3 protein: ASSVEQGNSPLH

J gene: TRBJ2-1
V gene: TRBV7-3
CDR3 protein: ASSLTMVAGAKGEQF

J gene: TRBJ2-7
V gene: TRBV11-2
CDR3 protein: ASSSGLGSYEQY

J gene: TRBJ2-7
V gene: TRBV5-1
CDR3 protein: ASSPSGLNEQY

J gene: TRBJ2-7
V gene: TRBV12-3/TRBV12-4
CDR3 protein: ASSLGQTYEQY

J gene: TRBJ2-1
V gene: TRBV7-2
CDR3 protein: ASSPVGLYNEQF

J gene: TRBJ1-5
V gene: TRBV6-5
CDR3 protein: ASGQEPGNQPQH

J gene: TRBJ2-5
V gene: TRBV5-1
CDR3 protein: ASSFLGLLEETQY

J gene: TRBJ1-2
V gene: TRBV18
CDR3 protein: ASSPATGDYGYT

J gene: TRBJ1-5
V gene: TRBV29-1
CDR3 protein: SVEGRTGGNQPQH

J gene: TRBJ1-4
V gene: TRBV30
CDR3 protein: ACRQGSEKLF

J gene: TRBJ2-3
V gene: TRBV3-1/TRBV3-2
CDR3 protein: ASSFVDSTDTQY

J gene: TRBJ2-7
V gene: TRBV5-6
CDR3 protein: ASSSWEGDEQY

J gene: TRBJ2-7
V gene: TRBV9
CDR3 protein: ASSPTGYEQY

J gene: TRBJ2-3
V gene: TRBV12-3/TRBV12-4
CDR3 protein: ASSTGYTDTQY

J gene: TRBJ2-5
V gene: TRBV29-1
CDR3 protein: SVELAEETQY

J gene: TRBJ1-6
V gene: TRBV2
CDR3 protein: ASLKGGFNSPLH

J gene: TRBJ2-1
V gene: TRBV7-3
CDR3 protein: ASSLQRTSGYNEQF

J gene: TRBJ2-1
V gene: TRBV15
CDR3 protein: ATSRVVQGAYNEQF

J gene: TRBJ2-3
V gene: TRBV3-1/TRBV3-2
CDR3 protein: ASSHARAGLNTQY

J gene: TRBJ2-4
V gene: TRBV7-9
CDR3 protein: ASSLETGRDIQY

J gene: TRBJ2-2
V gene: TRBV6-4
CDR3 protein: ASGSLAGTGELF

J gene: TRBJ2-1
V gene: TRBV5-1
CDR3 protein: ASSSSGISSYNEQF

J gene: TRBJ1-5
V gene: TRBV6-2/TRBV6-3
CDR3 protein: ASSYRGLGNQPQH

J gene: TRBJ2-5
V gene: TRBV21-1
CDR3 protein: ASSKGTGTSGQETQY

J gene: TRBJ2-4
V gene: TRBV6-2/TRBV6-3
CDR3 protein: ASSSRGGMGVMDIQY

J gene: TRBJ1-5
V gene: TRBV18
CDR3 protein: ASSPEPRVGGNQPQH

J gene: TRBJ2-4
V gene: TRBV12-3/TRBV12-4
CDR3 protein: ASSWDRGIQY

J gene: TRBJ2-1
V gene: TRBV4-3
CDR3 protein: ASSQVGGGVSYNEQF

J gene: TRBJ2-1
V gene: TRBV6-2/TRBV6-3
CDR3 protein: ASSYASGTGGNEQF

J gene: TRBJ2-7
V gene: TRBV7-9
CDR3 protein: ASSGTGTYEQY

J gene: TRBJ2-1
V gene: TRBV5-4
CDR3 protein: ATRLAGQDEQF

J gene: TRBJ2-1
V gene: TRBV11-2
CDR3 protein: ASSLDLVGPGGNEQF

J gene: TRBJ2-2
V gene: TRBV6-6
CDR3 protein: ASIGGYTGELF

J gene: TRBJ2-7
V gene: TRBV16
CDR3 protein: ASSQMDSVYEQY

J gene: TRBJ2-2
V gene: TRBV7-8
CDR3 protein: ASSPLRGTGELF

J gene: TRBJ1-2
V gene: TRBV6-5
CDR3 protein: ASSYSLISNGYT

J gene: TRBJ2-1
V gene: TRBV11-2
CDR3 protein: ASSLLRRLYNEQF

J gene: TRBJ1-5
V gene: TRBV6-6
CDR3 protein: ASSWGQGNNQPQH